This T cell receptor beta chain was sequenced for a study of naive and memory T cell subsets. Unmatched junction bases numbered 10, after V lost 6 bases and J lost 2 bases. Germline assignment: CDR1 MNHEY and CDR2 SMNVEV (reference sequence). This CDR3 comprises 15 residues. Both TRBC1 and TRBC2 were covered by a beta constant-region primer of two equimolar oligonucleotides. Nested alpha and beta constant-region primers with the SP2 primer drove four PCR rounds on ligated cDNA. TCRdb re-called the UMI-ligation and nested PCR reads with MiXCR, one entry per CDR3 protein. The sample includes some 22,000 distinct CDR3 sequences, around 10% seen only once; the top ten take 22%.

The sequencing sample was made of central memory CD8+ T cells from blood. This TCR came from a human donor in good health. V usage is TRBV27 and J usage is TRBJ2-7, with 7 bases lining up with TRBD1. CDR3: CASSHGQATAYEQYF. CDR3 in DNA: TGTGCCAGCAGCCATGGACAGGCCACGGCCTACGAGCAGTACTTC.